The clone carrying this T cell receptor (beta chain) was counted at least ten times. Its antigen is currently unknown. The read ends 3 residues before the CDR3 terminus; that terminus is restored from the germline J gene. The source of the sample is a study of T cell clonality in common variable immunodeficiency. Points from the study as a whole: Common variable immunodeficiency TCR beta sequences reportedly had fewer deletions and N-nucleotide insertions. CVID subjects had higher TCRbeta clonality than healthy controls, most marked in about a third. CVID subjects shared fewer TCRbeta clones than healthy controls did.

TCRdb's table, derived via immunoSEQ multiplex PCR, lists solely in-frame clones and lacks some. The sample was found to contain roughly 48,000 clones, and every one recurs. The V and J ends lost 2 bases and 3 bases respectively, with 15 bases between them. The length of the CDR3 is 15 residues. Germline V CDR1 and CDR2: SGHRS, YFSETQ. The chain carries TRBV5-1 and TRBJ2-7; perhaps TRBD2 as D (6 bases). The TCR comes from a person aged 18 to 75 in good health. Sequenced material: peripheral blood mononuclear cells. CDR3 DNA, as far as it was read: TGCGCCAGCAGCTTTAGGGCGGGATCAAACTACGAG. Protein: CASSFRAGSNYE. The complete CDR3 sequence is CASSFRAGSNYEQYF.